This T cell receptor (beta chain) originates from a study of cytomegalovirus exposure and HLA in healthy donors. Study results and caveats: Reportedly, TCR beta sequences accurately predicted HLA-A and HLA-B alleles in most subjects.

V lost 6 bases and J 10 bases, leaving 13 bases between the germline ends. The CDR3 spans 11 residues. Germline values: CDR1 DFQATT, CDR2 SNEGSKA (reference sequence). Comment on this clone: Its antigen is currently unknown.

The primer mix had 60 Vbeta and 13 Jbeta primers. This table comes from immunoSEQ multiplex PCR, and its TCRdb copy is limited to in-frame clones, with some not included. Of 250,000 or so clones in the sample, about 86% were seen once. What was sequenced was PBMCs. The V call is TRBV20-1, the J call TRBJ2-1, with a tentative D call TRBD2 (5 bases). The receptor's source is an older woman in good health and CMV-seropositive. The CDR3 protein is CSARTSGEQFF. The DNA for the CDR3 is TGCAGTGCGCGGACTTCGGGGGAGCAGTTCTTC.